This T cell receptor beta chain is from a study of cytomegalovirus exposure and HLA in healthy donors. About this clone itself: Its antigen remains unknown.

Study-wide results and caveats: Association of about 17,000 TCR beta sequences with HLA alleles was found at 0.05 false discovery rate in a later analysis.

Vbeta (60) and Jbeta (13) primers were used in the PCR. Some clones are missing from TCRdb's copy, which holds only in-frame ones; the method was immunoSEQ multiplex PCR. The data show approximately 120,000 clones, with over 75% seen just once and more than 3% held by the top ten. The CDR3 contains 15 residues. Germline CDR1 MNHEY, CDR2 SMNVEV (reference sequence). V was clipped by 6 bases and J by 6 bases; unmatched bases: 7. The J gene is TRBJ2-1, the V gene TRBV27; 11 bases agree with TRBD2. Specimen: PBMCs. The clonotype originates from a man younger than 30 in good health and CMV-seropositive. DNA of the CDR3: TGTGCCAGCAGGCTACTAGCGGGAGAAGGCAATGAGCAGTTCTTC. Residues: CASRLLAGEGNEQFF.